The rows below give T cell receptor beta chains drawn from one sample of a study of Ad26.COV2.S vaccination and SARS-CoV-2 variants. This table comes from immunoSEQ multiplex PCR, and its TCRdb copy is limited to in-frame clones, with some not included. The top ten hold about 2.5% of the sample, which has roughly 420,000 clones, roughly 89% seen once. The sequences come from peripheral blood, collected in a trial of Ad26.COV2.S vaccine versus placebo. The receptor source for this set is a person between 18 and 65 years old who received the Ad26.COV2.S COVID-19 vaccine or a placebo. CDR3s include the opening cysteine and the closing phenylalanine or tryptophan. The order of the fields is clone size, V gene, J gene, CDR3 length, D gene, CDR3 protein, CDR3 DNA. A D gene is named only where the DNA matches it firmly. Size is omitted from some rows. Given values are once, few, many or a class for expanded clones.

>.|TRBV5-1|TRBJ2-7|14|.
CASSEPRGVNEQYF
TGCGCCAGCAGCGAGCCCAGGGGAGTGAACGAGCAGTACTTC
>.|TRBV5-6|TRBJ2-1|17|TRBD2
CASSYLDGGDPYNEQFF
TGTGCCAGCAGCTACTTAGACGGGGGGGACCCTTACAATGAGCAGTTCTTC
>.|TRBV7-9|TRBJ1-3|13|.
CASSPLNGNTIYF
TGTGCCAGCAGCCCCCTAAACGGAAACACCATATATTTT
>.|TRBV28|TRBJ1-2|13|TRBD1
CASSYGQGALYTF
TGTGCCAGCAGCTATGGACAGGGAGCTCTCTACACCTTC
>.|TRBV4-1|TRBJ2-3|16|.
CASSQVTPSNTDTQYF
TGCGCCAGCAGCCAAGTAACCCCTTCGAACACAGATACGCAGTATTTT
>.|TRBV11-2|TRBJ2-1|16|.
CASSNGPGTTLNEQFF
TGTGCCAGCAGTAATGGTCCCGGGACGACCCTTAATGAGCAGTTCTTC
>.|TRBV6-2/TRBV6-3|TRBJ2-5|19|TRBD2
CASSYPPGLAGTPAETQYF
TGTGCCAGCAGTTACCCCCCCGGACTAGCGGGGACCCCCGCAGAGACCCAGTACTTC
>.|TRBV30|TRBJ1-4|15|TRBD1
CAWSQGGGLNEKLFF
TGTGCCTGGAGTCAGGGAGGGGGCCTTAATGAAAAACTGTTTTTT
>.|TRBV19|TRBJ1-2|14|TRBD1
CASSIMGQGYGYTF
TGTGCCAGTAGTATAATGGGACAGGGATATGGCTACACCTTC
>.|TRBV7-8|TRBJ2-7|18|.
CASNELRSLGTGVYEQYF
TGTGCCAGCAACGAGCTTAGGAGTCTTGGGACGGGGGTTTACGAGCAGTACTTC
>.|TRBV9|TRBJ2-1|15|TRBD2
CASSDSGGYYNEQFF
TGTGCCAGCAGCGATAGCGGGGGGTATTACAATGAGCAGTTCTTC
>.|TRBV5-1|TRBJ2-1|15|TRBD2
CASSSRTSGYNEQFF
TGCGCCAGCAGCTCCCGGACTAGCGGCTACAATGAGCAGTTCTTC
>few|TRBV23-1|TRBJ1-2|12|.
CASSQWPGGYTF
TGCGCCAGCAGTCAATGGCCTGGTGGCTACACCTTC
>.|TRBV18|TRBJ1-4|15|TRBD1
CASSPTGTGEGKLFF
TGTGCCAGCTCACCGACCGGGACAGGGGAGGGAAAACTGTTTTTT
>.|TRBV7-9|TRBJ1-3|13|.
CSGLQNSGNTIYF
TGTAGTGGACTTCAAAACTCTGGAAACACCATATATTTT
>.|TRBV19|TRBJ1-5|15|TRBD1
CASSIRDRGGQPQHF
TGTGCCAGTAGTATCCGGGACAGGGGTGGTCAGCCCCAGCATTTT
>.|TRBV29-1|TRBJ2-2|13|.
CSVTDRDAGELFF
TGCAGCGTTACGGACCGCGATGCCGGGGAGCTGTTTTTT
>many|TRBV5-1|TRBJ1-2|15|.
CASSLRPETNYGYTF
TGCGCCAGCAGCTTGCGCCCCGAGACAAACTATGGCTACACCTTC
>.|TRBV5-1|TRBJ1-6|15|.
CASSPGEGGGSPLHF
TGCGCCAGCAGCCCCGGTGAGGGGGGAGGATCACCCCTCCACTTT
>.|TRBV20-1|TRBJ1-4|11|.
CSATRGRELFF
TGCAGTGCTACCCGGGGTAGGGAACTGTTTTTT
>.|TRBV5-4|TRBJ2-2|16|TRBD1
CASSLRQGARTGELFF
TGTGCCAGCAGCCTTAGACAGGGGGCGCGAACCGGGGAGCTGTTTTTT
>.|TRBV5-1|TRBJ2-3|14|.
CASSLGDLGNTQYF
TGCGCCAGCAGCTTGGGTGACCTAGGGAATACGCAGTATTTT
>.|TRBV7-2|TRBJ1-1|16|.
CASSLAFRTSIIEAFF
TGTGCCAGCAGCTTAGCGTTTAGGACAAGCATAATTGAAGCTTTCTTT
>.|TRBV24-1|TRBJ2-5|13|TRBD1
CATSDTGVETQYF
TGTGCCACCAGTGATACAGGGGTCGAGACCCAGTACTTC
>.|TRBV7-6|TRBJ1-2|15|.
CASSLGAGQDYGYTF
TGTGCCAGCAGCCTAGGGGCAGGGCAGGACTATGGCTACACCTTC
>.|TRBV5-4|TRBJ1-1|17|.
CASSLGDRAPRDTEAFF
TGTGCCAGCAGCTTGGGGGACCGGGCCCCACGGGACACTGAAGCTTTCTTT
>.|TRBV18|TRBJ2-1|16|TRBD2
CASSPLLGGDYNEQFF
TGTGCCAGCTCACCACTCTTGGGGGGGGATTACAATGAGCAGTTCTTC
>.|TRBV9|TRBJ1-6|17|.
CASSVAQQGWGNSPLHF
TGTGCCAGCAGCGTAGCTCAACAGGGCTGGGGTAATTCACCCCTCCACTTT
>.|TRBV19|TRBJ2-1|16|TRBD2
CASSTPGLAGYNEQFF
TGTGCCAGTAGTACCCCGGGACTAGCGGGCTACAATGAGCAGTTCTTC
>.|TRBV5-1|TRBJ1-1|11|.
CASSLEAEAFF
TGCGCCAGCAGCTTGGAGGCAGAAGCTTTCTTT
>.|TRBV29-1|TRBJ1-2|15|TRBD1
CSAVALGQGNYGYTF
TGCAGCGCAGTGGCCCTGGGACAGGGGAACTATGGCTACACCTTC
>few|TRBV6-5|TRBJ1-2|15|.
CASSYVEGADYGYTF
TGTGCCAGCAGTTACGTCGAGGGAGCGGACTATGGCTACACCTTC
>.|TRBV20-1|TRBJ1-2|11|.
CSADQLLSYTF
TGCAGCGCGGACCAACTTCTATCGTACACCTTC
>.|TRBV7-8|TRBJ2-1|16|.
CASSLVAGWSYNEQFF
TGTGCCAGCAGCTTAGTTGCAGGGTGGTCCTACAATGAGCAGTTCTTC
>.|TRBV5-4|TRBJ2-1|13|.
CASSLASDNEQFF
TGTGCCAGCAGCTTGGCCAGTGACAATGAGCAGTTCTTC